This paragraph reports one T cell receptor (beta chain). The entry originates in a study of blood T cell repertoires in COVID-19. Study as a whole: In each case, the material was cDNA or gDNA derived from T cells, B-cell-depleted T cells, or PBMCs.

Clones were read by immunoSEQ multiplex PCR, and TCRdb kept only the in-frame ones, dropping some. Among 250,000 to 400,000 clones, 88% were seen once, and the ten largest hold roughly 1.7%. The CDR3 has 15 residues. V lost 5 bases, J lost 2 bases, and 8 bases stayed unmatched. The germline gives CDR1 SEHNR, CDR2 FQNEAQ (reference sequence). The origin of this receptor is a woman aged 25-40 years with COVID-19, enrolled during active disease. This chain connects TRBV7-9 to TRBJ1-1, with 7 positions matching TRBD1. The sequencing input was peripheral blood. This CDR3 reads CASSPFGDRNTEAFF. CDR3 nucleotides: TGTGCCAGCAGCCCCTTTGGGGACAGAAACACTGAAGCTTTCTTT.